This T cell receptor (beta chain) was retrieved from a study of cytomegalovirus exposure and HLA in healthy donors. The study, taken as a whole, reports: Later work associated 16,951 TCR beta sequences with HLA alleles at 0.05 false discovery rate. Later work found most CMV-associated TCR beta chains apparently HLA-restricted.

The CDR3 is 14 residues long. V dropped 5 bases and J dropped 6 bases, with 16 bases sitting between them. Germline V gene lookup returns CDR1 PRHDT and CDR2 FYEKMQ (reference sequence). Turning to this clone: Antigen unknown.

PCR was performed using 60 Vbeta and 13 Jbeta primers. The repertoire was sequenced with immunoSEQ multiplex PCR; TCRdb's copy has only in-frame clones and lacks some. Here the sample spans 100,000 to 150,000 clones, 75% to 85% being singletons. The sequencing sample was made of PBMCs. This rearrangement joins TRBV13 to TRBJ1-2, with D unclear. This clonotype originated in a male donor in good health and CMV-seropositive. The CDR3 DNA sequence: TGTGCCAGCAGCCGTGGGGAGACGTTCGATGGCTACACCTTC. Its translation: CASSRGETFDGYTF.